Listed below are T cell receptor beta chains from one sample, sequenced in a study of blood T cell repertoires in COVID-19. Produced via immunoSEQ multiplex PCR; TCRdb's table is partial and in-frame only. The sample carries 500,000 or so clones, 87% recorded once. The sequencing input was PBMCs or T cells enriched from blood (not recorded which). These receptors all stem from a woman between 18 and 30 years old who had recovered from COVID-19. Both conserved end residues are part of each CDR3. Each record gives: V gene, J gene, clone size, D gene, CDR3 protein, CDR3 DNA. A D gene is named only where the DNA matches it firmly. Some rows mark clone size as missing; the rest say once, few, many or name a class of expanded clone.

v_call: TRBV18
j_call: TRBJ2-2
clone_size: NA
d_call: TRBD2
cdr3_aa: CASSPRGGNTGELFF
cdr3_nt: TGTGCCAGCTCACCACGCGGGGGGAACACCGGGGAGCTGTTTTTT

v_call: TRBV11-2
j_call: TRBJ1-3
clone_size: NA
d_call: NA
cdr3_aa: CASSLDGGTIYF
cdr3_nt: TGTGCCAGCAGCTTAGACGGCGGCACCATATATTTT

v_call: TRBV4-1
j_call: TRBJ2-2
clone_size: NA
d_call: NA
cdr3_aa: CASSFASGNTGELFF
cdr3_nt: TGCGCCAGCAGCTTTGCATCAGGGAACACCGGGGAGCTGTTTTTT

v_call: TRBV10-1
j_call: TRBJ1-5
clone_size: NA
d_call: TRBD1
cdr3_aa: CASKDRGQGDQPQHF
cdr3_nt: TGCGCCAGCAAGGACAGGGGGCAGGGAGATCAGCCCCAGCATTTT

v_call: TRBV6-6
j_call: TRBJ1-4
clone_size: NA
d_call: NA
cdr3_aa: CASGREPVEKLFF
cdr3_nt: TGTGCCAGCGGAAGGGAGCCGGTTGAAAAACTGTTTTTT

v_call: TRBV29-1
j_call: TRBJ2-7
clone_size: NA
d_call: NA
cdr3_aa: CSVGTAHNGEQYF
cdr3_nt: TGCAGCGTTGGGACAGCACATAATGGTGAGCAGTACTTC

v_call: TRBV9
j_call: TRBJ2-3
clone_size: NA
d_call: TRBD2
cdr3_aa: CASSVGFGTSGRDTQYF
cdr3_nt: TGTGCCAGCAGCGTAGGATTTGGGACTAGCGGAAGAGATACGCAGTATTTT

v_call: TRBV4-1
j_call: TRBJ2-6
clone_size: NA
d_call: NA
cdr3_aa: CASSQVHPGANVLTF
cdr3_nt: TGCGCCAGCAGCCAAGTACATCCTGGGGCCAACGTCCTGACTTTC

v_call: TRBV5-1
j_call: TRBJ2-1
clone_size: once
d_call: NA
cdr3_aa: CASSLSGGPGTAYNEQFF
cdr3_nt: TGCGCCAGCAGCTTGTCTGGAGGGCCGGGTACCGCCTACAATGAGCAGTTCTTC

v_call: TRBV20-1
j_call: TRBJ2-5
clone_size: NA
d_call: TRBD2
cdr3_aa: CSASPGGGGETQYF
cdr3_nt: TGCAGTGCTAGTCCCGGCGGGGGGGGAGAGACCCAGTACTTC

v_call: TRBV5-6
j_call: TRBJ1-5
clone_size: NA
d_call: NA
cdr3_aa: CASSWGTQWVASNQPQHF
cdr3_nt: TGTGCCAGCAGCTGGGGCACCCAGTGGGTGGCTAGCAATCAGCCCCAGCATTTT

v_call: TRBV19
j_call: TRBJ2-7
clone_size: NA
d_call: NA
cdr3_aa: CASSTQQGYEATYEQYF
cdr3_nt: TGTGCCAGTAGTACGCAGCAGGGTTACGAAGCCACCTACGAGCAGTACTTC

v_call: TRBV3-1/TRBV3-2
j_call: TRBJ1-1
clone_size: few
d_call: NA
cdr3_aa: CASSPASRGTEAFF
cdr3_nt: TGTGCCAGCAGCCCCGCTAGCCGGGGCACTGAAGCTTTCTTT

v_call: TRBV5-1
j_call: TRBJ1-4
clone_size: NA
d_call: NA
cdr3_aa: CASSLDGAGEKLFF
cdr3_nt: TGCGCCAGCAGCTTGGACGGGGCGGGAGAAAAACTGTTTTTT

v_call: TRBV18
j_call: TRBJ1-2
clone_size: NA
d_call: NA
cdr3_aa: CASSSGDLGGYTF
cdr3_nt: TGTGCCAGCTCCTCCGGGGATCTAGGTGGCTACACCTTC

v_call: TRBV7-7
j_call: TRBJ2-5
clone_size: NA
d_call: TRBD1
cdr3_aa: CASSSDREETQYF
cdr3_nt: TGTGCCAGCAGCTCTGACAGGGAAGAGACCCAGTACTTC

v_call: TRBV27
j_call: TRBJ2-7
clone_size: NA
d_call: NA
cdr3_aa: CASSPYLGSPSYEQYF
cdr3_nt: TGTGCCAGCAGTCCATACCTTGGGAGTCCGTCCTACGAGCAGTACTTC

v_call: TRBV6-5
j_call: TRBJ2-7
clone_size: NA
d_call: TRBD1
cdr3_aa: CASSMGQSYEQYF
cdr3_nt: TGTGCCAGCAGCATGGGACAGTCCTACGAGCAGTACTTC

v_call: TRBV20-1
j_call: TRBJ2-1
clone_size: NA
d_call: NA
cdr3_aa: CSASQVVNDEQFF
cdr3_nt: TGCAGTGCTAGTCAGGTGGTAAACGATGAGCAGTTCTTC

v_call: TRBV12-1
j_call: TRBJ1-1
clone_size: NA
d_call: NA
cdr3_aa: CASSFEGATEAFF
cdr3_nt: TGTGCCAGCAGCTTTGAGGGGGCCACTGAAGCTTTCTTT

v_call: TRBV5-1
j_call: TRBJ1-1
clone_size: NA
d_call: TRBD1
cdr3_aa: CASSLGQGLNTEAFF
cdr3_nt: TGCGCCAGCAGCCTAGGACAGGGTCTGAACACTGAAGCTTTCTTT

v_call: TRBV10-3
j_call: TRBJ1-1
clone_size: NA
d_call: NA
cdr3_aa: CAISESGRVRAEAFF
cdr3_nt: TGTGCCATCAGTGAGTCCGGCAGGGTTAGGGCTGAAGCTTTCTTT

v_call: TRBV27
j_call: TRBJ1-2
clone_size: NA
d_call: NA
cdr3_aa: CASSLSRFAGSGGYTF
cdr3_nt: TGTGCCAGCAGTTTATCACGGTTCGCCGGGTCGGGTGGCTACACCTTC

v_call: TRBV3-1/TRBV3-2
j_call: TRBJ2-1
clone_size: NA
d_call: TRBD1
cdr3_aa: CATDGTGIGNEQFF
cdr3_nt: TGTGCCACGGATGGGACAGGGATAGGGAATGAGCAGTTCTTC

v_call: TRBV24-1
j_call: TRBJ1-2
clone_size: NA
d_call: TRBD1
cdr3_aa: CATSESHGTGRYGYTF
cdr3_nt: TGTGCCACCAGTGAAAGTCATGGGACAGGGCGCTATGGCTACACCTTC

v_call: TRBV4-1
j_call: TRBJ1-3
clone_size: NA
d_call: NA
cdr3_aa: CASGDLSGNTIYF
cdr3_nt: TGCGCCAGCGGGGACTTATCTGGAAACACCATATATTTT

v_call: TRBV9
j_call: TRBJ1-1
clone_size: NA
d_call: TRBD1
cdr3_aa: CASSASRTGSDTEAFF
cdr3_nt: TGTGCCAGCAGCGCGTCCCGGACAGGAAGCGACACTGAAGCTTTCTTT

v_call: TRBV9
j_call: TRBJ2-6
clone_size: NA
d_call: TRBD1
cdr3_aa: CASSLGTGGLDSGANVLTF
cdr3_nt: TGTGCCAGCAGCTTGGGGACAGGGGGCCTTGACTCTGGGGCCAACGTCCTGACTTTC

v_call: TRBV4-1
j_call: TRBJ2-7
clone_size: NA
d_call: TRBD1
cdr3_aa: CASSQETGAFSYEQYF
cdr3_nt: TGCGCCAGCAGCCAAGAGACAGGGGCCTTCTCCTACGAGCAGTACTTC

v_call: TRBV19
j_call: TRBJ1-1
clone_size: NA
d_call: NA
cdr3_aa: CASSSTENTEAFF
cdr3_nt: TGTGCCAGTAGTTCCACAGAGAACACTGAAGCTTTCTTT

v_call: TRBV28
j_call: TRBJ1-1
clone_size: NA
d_call: NA
cdr3_aa: CASREPGNTEAFF
cdr3_nt: TGTGCCAGCAGGGAACCGGGGAACACTGAAGCTTTCTTT

v_call: TRBV5-6
j_call: TRBJ2-7
clone_size: NA
d_call: NA
cdr3_aa: CASSLRVNEQYF
cdr3_nt: TGTGCCAGCAGCTTAAGAGTGAACGAGCAGTACTTC

v_call: TRBV12-5
j_call: TRBJ2-2
clone_size: NA
d_call: NA
cdr3_aa: CASGLPGTNTGELFF
cdr3_nt: TGTGCTAGTGGTTTACCAGGGACGAACACCGGGGAGCTGTTTTTT

v_call: TRBV19
j_call: TRBJ1-1
clone_size: NA
d_call: NA
cdr3_aa: CASRQGRTEAFF
cdr3_nt: TGTGCCAGTAGGCAGGGAAGGACTGAAGCTTTCTTT

v_call: TRBV10-2
j_call: TRBJ1-5
clone_size: NA
d_call: TRBD1
cdr3_aa: CASSHPGTVNQPQHF
cdr3_nt: TGCGCCAGCAGTCACCCCGGGACAGTCAATCAGCCCCAGCATTTT

v_call: TRBV5-6
j_call: TRBJ1-5
clone_size: few
d_call: NA
cdr3_aa: CASSLGGVSNQPQHF
cdr3_nt: TGTGCCAGCAGCTTGGGGGGGGTGAGCAATCAGCCCCAGCATTTT

v_call: TRBV11-2
j_call: TRBJ2-7
clone_size: NA
d_call: NA
cdr3_aa: CASSRLYEQYF
cdr3_nt: TGTGCCAGCAGCCGACTCTACGAGCAGTACTTC

v_call: TRBV5-1
j_call: TRBJ2-5
clone_size: NA
d_call: NA
cdr3_aa: CASSLGMSSVKETQYF
cdr3_nt: TGCGCCAGCAGCTTGGGAATGAGTAGCGTAAAAGAGACCCAGTACTTC

v_call: TRBV11-2
j_call: TRBJ1-2
clone_size: NA
d_call: TRBD1
cdr3_aa: CASSLITGQDYTF
cdr3_nt: TGTGCCAGCAGCTTAATTACCGGACAGGATTACACCTTC

v_call: TRBV6-1
j_call: TRBJ1-1
clone_size: NA
d_call: NA
cdr3_aa: CASSESRGREEAFF
cdr3_nt: TGTGCCAGCAGTGAATCGAGGGGGAGGGAAGAAGCTTTCTTT

v_call: TRBV6-6
j_call: TRBJ2-7
clone_size: NA
d_call: NA
cdr3_aa: CASSPGLTNYEQYF
cdr3_nt: TGTGCCAGCAGTCCCGGACTAACCAACTACGAGCAGTACTTC

v_call: TRBV6-1
j_call: TRBJ2-5
clone_size: NA
d_call: NA
cdr3_aa: CASSEVAVGGAQYF
cdr3_nt: TGTGCCAGCAGTGAAGTCGCTGTAGGAGGGGCCCAGTACTTC

v_call: TRBV19
j_call: TRBJ2-3
clone_size: NA
d_call: NA
cdr3_aa: CASSIGRLVNTDTQYF
cdr3_nt: TGTGCCAGTAGTATAGGAAGACTAGTCAACACAGATACGCAGTATTTT

v_call: TRBV5-6
j_call: TRBJ2-5
clone_size: NA
d_call: TRBD1
cdr3_aa: CASRETGLSETQYF
cdr3_nt: TGTGCCAGCAGGGAGACAGGGCTGTCGGAGACCCAGTACTTC

v_call: TRBV5-1
j_call: TRBJ1-1
clone_size: NA
d_call: TRBD1
cdr3_aa: CASSLGQGARTEAFF
cdr3_nt: TGCGCCAGCAGCTTGGGTCAGGGGGCTAGGACTGAAGCTTTCTTT

v_call: TRBV6-5
j_call: TRBJ1-1
clone_size: NA
d_call: TRBD1
cdr3_aa: CASSYYWGQGTEAFF
cdr3_nt: TGTGCCAGCAGTTACTACTGGGGACAGGGGACTGAAGCTTTCTTT

v_call: TRBV4-1
j_call: TRBJ2-5
clone_size: NA
d_call: TRBD2
cdr3_aa: CASSQDGGEGETQYF
cdr3_nt: TGCGCCAGCAGCCAAGATGGAGGGGAGGGTGAGACCCAGTACTTC

v_call: TRBV19
j_call: TRBJ1-1
clone_size: NA
d_call: NA
cdr3_aa: CASSSYRDTEAFF
cdr3_nt: TGTGCCAGTAGTTCGTACAGGGACACTGAAGCTTTCTTT